A single sample gave rise to the 24 T cell receptor beta chains below, sequenced in a study of shared clonotypes between healthy human individuals. The repertoire was sequenced with immunoSEQ multiplex PCR; TCRdb's copy has only in-frame clones and lacks some. Here the sample spans fewer than 1 million clones, about 96% being singletons. CD45RO-negative cells were positively selected for CCR7, leaving out terminally differentiated effector memory CD45RA+ cells. Sequencing was carried out using naive CD8+ T cells sorted from blood. These receptors all come from a man aged 25-45 years in good health.

The genes are TRBV28 and TRBJ2-1; 13 bases match TRBD2. The CDR3 totals 16 residues. With 4 bases clipped from V and 7 bases from J, the junction kept 7 bases outside the gene matches. The germline V gene encodes CDR1 MDHEN and CDR2 SYDVKM. CDR3 coding DNA: TGTGCCAGCAGTTCCCCGGGACTAGCGGGAATAAATGAGCAGTTCTTC. Its translation is CASSSPGLAGINEQFF.

The V gene is TRBV15, the J gene TRBJ2-7; possible D gene TRBD1, 7 bases. This CDR3 has 14 amino acids. From germline, CDR1 is LNHNV and CDR2 YYDKDF (reference sequence). The V and J ends lost 5 bases and 2 bases respectively, with 13 bases between them. The CDR3 spells CATSLDRRAYEQYF. CDR3 DNA sequence: TGTGCCACCAGCCTGGACAGGAGGGCCTACGAGCAGTACTTC.

The CDR3 sequence is CASSWPAAGVPSYNEQFF. The CDR3 DNA sequence: TGCGCCAGCAGCTGGCCCGCAGCGGGAGTTCCCTCCTACAATGAGCAGTTCTTC. V usage is TRBV5-1 and J usage is TRBJ2-1, with TRBD2 identical over 8 bases. There are 18 residues in the CDR3. The trim removed 3 bases at V and 0 bases at J, leaving 11 bases unmatched. Germline CDR1 is SGHRS and CDR2 is YFSETQ.

This chain connects TRBV4-1 to TRBJ2-7; no clear D. Between the trimmed V and J ends, which lost 4 bases and 5 bases, there was a span of 12 bases. Germline V CDR1 and CDR2: MGHRA, YSYEKL. The CDR3 contains 13 residues. Written as DNA, the CDR3 is TGCGCCAGCAGCCCGATCGACGGCAACGAGCAGTACTTC. Translated, it gives CASSPIDGNEQYF.

In its sample, this clone was seen once. The chain uses TRBV30 and TRBJ1-1, with D tentatively TRBD1 (5 bases). V gave up 0 bases and J gave up 1 base, with 18 bases separating them. Germline assignment: CDR1 GTSNPN and CDR2 SVGIG (reference sequence). This CDR3 is built from 17 residues. Here the CDR3 reads CAWSVNLLWGPNTEAFF. CDR3 coding DNA: TGTGCCTGGAGTGTAAATCTCCTTTGGGGACCGAACACTGAAGCTTTCTTT.

The chain joins TRBV10-3 to TRBJ2-7; no clear D gene. V lost 4 bases to trimming and J lost 7 bases, with 11 bases between them. Germline V gives CDR1 ENHRY, CDR2 SYGVKD. This CDR3 comprises 12 residues. The CDR3 loop reads CAISASIREQYF. The CDR3 nucleotides read TGTGCCATCAGTGCGTCCATTCGGGAGCAGTACTTC.

This clone occurred once. This chain connects TRBV5-1 to TRBJ2-2; D is tentatively TRBD1 or TRBD2 (6 bases each). The germline gives CDR1 SGHRS, CDR2 YFSETQ. This CDR3 is 15 amino acids long. V was pared by 4 bases and J by 6 bases, with 16 bases between. This chain's CDR3 is CASSNRGPISGELFF. CDR3 coding DNA: TGCGCCAGCAGCAACCGGGGGCCCATTTCCGGGGAGCTGTTTTTT.

The chain employs TRBV5-4 and TRBJ2-2; unclear D gene. The V end lost 4 bases, the J end lost 5 bases, and 12 bases lay between the germline ends. This CDR3 has 14 amino acids. Germline V lookup: CDR1 SGHNT, CDR2 YYREEE (reference sequence). The CDR3 sequence is CASSTASGTGELFF. The CDR3 region has the DNA TGTGCCAGCAGCACGGCTAGTGGGACCGGGGAGCTGTTTTTT.

J is TRBJ2-7 and V is TRBV11-2; 7 bases map to TRBD1. J gave up 3 bases and V 8 bases, and 7 bases lay outside the gene matches. CDR3 size: 13 residues. Germline CDR1 is SGHAT and CDR2 is FQNNGV. In DNA form, the CDR3 reads TGTGCCAGCTCCCTACACAGGGGCTACGAGCAGTACTTC. This translates into CASSLHRGYEQYF.

The chain joins TRBV4-1 to TRBJ2-2; 12 bases fit TRBD2. Germline V gene lookup returns CDR1 MGHRA and CDR2 YSYEKL. The CDR3 extends over 20 amino acids. J gave up 5 bases and V 4 bases, and 17 bases lay outside the gene matches. The CDR3, as DNA: TGCGCCAGCAGCCTTTCAGGCATGGGACTAGCGGGTACCATTACCGGGGAGCTGTTTTTT. Its protein product is CASSLSGMGLAGTITGELFF.

The rearrangement links TRBV13 to TRBJ2-4; D is undetermined. Germline V gene data show CDR1 as PRHDT and CDR2 as FYEKMQ (reference sequence). This CDR3 has 14 residues. V was pared by 1 base and J by 1 base, with 5 bases between. The CDR3 here is CASSLDGAKNIQYF. The DNA of the CDR3 is TGTGCCAGCAGCTTAGATGGGGCCAAAAACATTCAGTACTTC. The full variable domain, rest sourced from reference TRBV13 and TRBJ2-4, is AAGVIQSPRHLIKEKRETATLKCYPIPRHDTVYWYQQGPGQDPQFLISFYEKMQSDKGSIPDRFSAQQFSDYHSELNMSSLELGDSALYFCASSLDGAKNIQYFGAGTRLSVL.

This chain uses TRBV29-1 with TRBJ2-1; TRBD2 might be the D (6 bases). Trimming cost V 5 bases and J 8 bases, with 13 bases left between them. Germline lookup yields CDR1 SQVTM and CDR2 ANQGSEA. The CDR3 has 12 residues. CDR3 nucleotide sequence: TGCAGCGTTAGACTAGTTTTACATGAGCAGTTCTTC. Translated, it gives CSVRLVLHEQFF.

The chain uses TRBV6-6 and TRBJ1-5, with 7 nucleotides matching TRBD1. The CDR3 contains 15 residues. Germline trimming cut 5 bases from V and 6 bases from J; bases unmatched to any gene: 10. CDR1 and CDR2 (germline): MNHNY, SVGAGI (reference sequence). CDR3 sequence reads: CASSAQGGSVQPQHF. The CDR3 bases are TGTGCCAGCAGTGCCCAGGGGGGCTCGGTTCAGCCCCAGCATTTT.

This CDR3 is CASSWGTRHQPQHF. The CDR3 DNA reads as TGTGCCAGTAGTTGGGGGACACGGCATCAGCCCCAGCATTTT. The chain combines TRBV19 with TRBJ1-5; D perhaps matches TRBD1 (6 bases). Germline-derived CDR1 and CDR2 are LNHDA and SQIVND (reference sequence). CDR3 size: 14 residues. Trimming took off 5 bases at V and 5 bases at J, with 13 bases between the two ends. Looking up the rest from reference TRBV19 and TRBJ1-5 gives the full variable domain: DGGITQSPKYLFRKEGQNVTLSCEQNLNHDAMYWYRQDPGQGLRLIYYSQIVNDFQKGDIAEGYSVSREKKESFPLTVTSAQKNPTAFYLCASSWGTRHQPQHFGDGTRLSIL.

The gene calls are TRBV13 and TRBJ1-2, with 8 nucleotides matching TRBD1. Germline CDR1 is PRHDT and CDR2 is FYEKMQ (reference sequence). The V gene end was trimmed by 1 base and the J gene end by 6 bases; junction bases not matched to a gene: 7. This CDR3 contains 15 residues. The chain's CDR3 is CASSLVDRVSDGYTF. CDR3 DNA: TGTGCCAGCAGCTTAGTGGACAGGGTCTCTGATGGCTACACCTTC.

This chain links TRBV4-1 with TRBJ2-7; no firm D call. Germline V gene data show CDR1 as MGHRA and CDR2 as YSYEKL. The CDR3 consists of 13 residues. V lost 0 bases, J lost 7 bases, and 10 bases lay in between. In DNA form, the CDR3 reads TGCGCCAGCAGCCAAGATAGTTTCCGGGAGCAGTACTTC. This translates into CASSQDSFREQYF.

V and J are TRBV5-6 and TRBJ2-7; D gene ambiguous. The V end lost 3 bases, the J end lost 2 bases, and 6 bases lay between the germline ends. Germline CDR1 SGHDT, CDR2 YYEEEE. There are 12 residues in the CDR3. The CDR3 coding sequence is TGTGCCAGCAGCTCATGGACCTACGAGCAGTACTTC. This gives the protein CASSSWTYEQYF.

V gene TRBV7-9 combines with J gene TRBJ2-7, with D possibly called TRBD1 or TRBD2 (5 bases each). CDR3 length: 17 residues. The germline CDR1 and CDR2 sequences are SEHNR and FQNEAQ (reference sequence). With 1 base removed from V and 5 bases from J, the gap between germline ends came to 21 bases. CDR3 sequence reads: CASSLEGRGPLEDEQYF. The CDR3 coding sequence is TGTGCCAGCAGCTTAGAAGGACGGGGCCCCCTCGAAGACGAGCAGTACTTC.

The V and J genes are TRBV28 and TRBJ1-5; D call uncertain. Trimming stripped 0 bases from V and 7 bases from J, with 13 bases between. The CDR3 is made up of 15 amino acids. CDR1 is MDHEN and CDR2 is SYDVKM in the germline V gene. The CDR3 reads CASSLWGEVRQPQHF. The CDR3 DNA reads TGTGCCAGCAGTTTATGGGGTGAGGTGAGACAGCCCCAGCATTTT.

The chain links TRBV7-9 to TRBJ1-1; 9 bases line up with TRBD1. Germline CDR1 is SEHNR and CDR2 is FQNEAQ (reference sequence). The CDR3 consists of 15 residues. With 5 bases clipped from V and 4 bases from J, the junction kept 8 bases outside the gene matches. CDR3 DNA: TGTGCCAGCAGCGATGGGGGACAGGGAAGCACTGAAGCTTTCTTT. It encodes CASSDGGQGSTEAFF.

The chain couples TRBV4-3 to TRBJ1-2, with 8 nucleotides matching TRBD1. The CDR3 is 14 residues long. Per the germline V gene, CDR1 is LGHNA and CDR2 is YSLEER. The junction had 3 bases not matched to a gene; V was cut back by 4 bases and J by 2 bases. The CDR3 spells CASSPDRGNYGYTF. The CDR3 bases are TGCGCCAGCAGCCCCGACAGGGGAAACTATGGCTACACCTTC.

J is TRBJ2-7 and V is TRBV7-9; 9 nucleotides agree with TRBD1. Germline V gene lookup returns CDR1 SEHNR and CDR2 FQNEAQ (reference sequence). V dropped 6 bases and J dropped 2; count of bases not matched to a gene: 5. This CDR3 has 14 residues. In nucleotides, the CDR3 is TGTGCCAGCAGAGGCCGGGACAGGGCCTACGAGCAGTACTTC. As protein: CASRGRDRAYEQYF.

This clone was counted once. The chain is built from TRBV10-2 and TRBJ2-3; 12 nucleotides match TRBD2. The CDR3 spans 16 residues. Germline loops: CDR1 WSHSY, CDR2 SAAADI. The ends lost 4 bases at V and 5 bases at J; junction bases unmatched: 7. The chain's CDR3 is CASSVLAGGVGDTQYF. The CDR3 bases are TGCGCCAGCAGTGTCCTAGCGGGAGGGGTAGGAGATACGCAGTATTTT.

The V gene is TRBV4-1, the J gene TRBJ2-7; 10 bases fit TRBD1. Unmatched junction bases numbered 5, after V lost 4 bases and J lost 5 bases. The CDR3 is 14 residues long. CDR1 and CDR2 from the germline V gene are MGHRA and YSYEKL. CDR3 sequence reads: CASSLGQGFDEQYF. DNA of the CDR3: TGCGCCAGCAGCCTGGGACAGGGGTTCGACGAGCAGTACTTC.